This TCR beta chain stems from a study of blood T cell repertoires in COVID-19 (TCRdb year 2020). About the full investigation: The collaborator samples originated in the United States, Italy and Spain and spanned the acute and convalescent phases of COVID-19. The prospective study material was composed of cDNA or gDNA derived from T cells, B-cell-depleted T cells, or PBMCs. The dataset comprised deeply sampled blood TCRbeta repertoires from subjects exposed to, actively infected with, or recovered from COVID-19. The repertoires were made available in a free public database intended to serve as a resource for research on the immune response to SARS-CoV-2. Samples came from the ongoing ImmuneRACE study (first 160 participants) plus 1,254 subjects from 6 global collaborators. Nearly every sample came with metadata listing a de-identified subject ID, COVID-19 status, age in years and sex. HLA class I and class II types, where available, came from metadata supplied by the sample provider rather than from assay-based typing.

The immunoSEQ Assay, a bias-controlled multiplex PCR, was used to amplify TCRbeta CDR3 regions from genomic DNA. In the original analysis: The number of nucleated cells in each sample was estimated by amplification of reference gene primers within the assay. Sequence reads were collapsed and filtered to measure the absolute abundance of every unique TCRbeta CDR3 rearrangement. For each sample, productive Simpson clonality was calculated by taking the square root of Simpson's diversity index across productive rearrangements. TCRdb holds this immuneACCESS table with in-frame rearrangements only. Some clones are missing; in checked studies, unresolved V genes explain under half, and the rest has no known cause. V, J and clone size reflect that table, while D and trimming were determined from the DNA. Across this sample there are fewer than 250,000 clones, with approximately 83% seen only once. Roughly 5.5% of the sample is taken by the ten largest.

General study outcomes and caveats: The amount of clinical and demographic metadata varied by source and participant and was provided uncurated.

The collaborating institutions used their own protocols to collect whole blood in K2EDTA tubes. For TCRbeta analysis, collaborators shipped samples as frozen whole blood, isolated PBMCs, or DNA extracted from either of those sample types. Turning to this clone: Its cognate antigen has yet to be identified. Per-base qualities were not stored, and no clone one base away is much larger.

As encoded in the germline V gene, CDR1 is SGHRS while CDR2 is YFSETQ. The junction shows trimming of 3 bases on V and 4 bases on J, and the gene matches do not reach 6 bases of it. From cysteine to phenylalanine, the CDR3 is 14 amino acids long. Kept here is only the CDR3 DNA, which spans 42 bases and is read in frame from base 1. The sequence links TRBV5-1 to TRBJ2-7, with 8 junctional bases fitting TRBD1. Specimen: peripheral blood. The sequence was collected from a human donor in a cohort sampled during active COVID-19. The DNA sequence follows: TGCGCCAGCAGCTCTGGACAGGGCAAATACGAGCAGTACTTC. Its amino acids are CASSSGQGKYEQYF.